A single sample is the source of the 5 T cell receptor beta chains below, sequenced in a study of shared clonotypes between healthy human individuals. Naive CD8 cells comprised CD45RO-negative, CCR7-positively selected cells, excluding terminally differentiated effector memory CD45RA+ cells. Assay used: immunoSEQ multiplex PCR; TCRdb lists only in-frame clones, some missing. The sample has about 2.2 million clones, about 93% seen once. The specimen was naive CD8+ T cells from PBMCs. These TCRs come from a man younger than 35 in good health. Some clones in this sample may be carry-over from other donors' samples.

This clone has a single count. The genes are TRBV9 and TRBJ2-3, with 10 bases identical to TRBD1. V dropped 4 bases and J dropped 6; count of bases not matched to a gene: 5. The CDR3 extends over 14 amino acids. CDR1 is SGDLS and CDR2 is YYNGEE in the germline V gene. CDR3 in amino acids: CASSSGQGRDTQYF. The CDR3 coding sequence is TGTGCCAGCAGCTCGGGACAGGGGCGGGATACGCAGTATTTT.

The chain couples TRBV27 to TRBJ1-5, with D possibly matching TRBD1 (6 bases). Between the trimmed V and J ends, which lost 8 bases and 3 bases, there was a span of 20 bases. Per germline, CDR1 MNHEY and CDR2 SMNVEV (reference sequence). This CDR3 region has 16 residues. CDR3 bases: TGTGCCAGCGCAAAGACCCCCAGGGGCTTCAATCAGCCCCAGCATTTT. Translating gives CASAKTPRGFNQPQHF.

The chain carries TRBV6-4 and TRBJ2-3; 7 nucleotides align to TRBD2. Per the germline V gene, CDR1 is MRHNA and CDR2 is SNTAGT. J gave up 4 bases and V 5 bases, and 6 bases lay outside the gene matches. The CDR3 covers 14 residues. In DNA form, the CDR3 reads TGTGCCAGCAGTTGGACGGGAGGCCCAGATACGCAGTATTTT. It translates to CASSWTGGPDTQYF.

The chain recombines TRBV27 with TRBJ1-1; D is perhaps TRBD1 (5 bases). The germline gives CDR1 MNHEY, CDR2 SMNVEV (reference sequence). Trimming took off 0 bases at V and 10 bases at J, with 15 bases between the two ends. The CDR3 is 14 amino acids. The CDR3 loop is CASSLSRGTFVAFF. The CDR3 DNA sequence: TGTGCCAGCAGTTTATCAAGAGGGACTTTCGTAGCTTTCTTT.

V is TRBV28 and J is TRBJ2-7; D is possibly TRBD2 (6 bases). Germline V CDR1 and CDR2: MDHEN, SYDVKM. V was cut by 5 bases and J by 0 bases, with 17 bases left in between. The CDR3 totals 16 residues. The CDR3 DNA follows: TGTGCCAGCAGTGTAGAGGGAGGATACAGCTCCTACGAGCAGTACTTC. Residues: CASSVEGGYSSYEQYF.